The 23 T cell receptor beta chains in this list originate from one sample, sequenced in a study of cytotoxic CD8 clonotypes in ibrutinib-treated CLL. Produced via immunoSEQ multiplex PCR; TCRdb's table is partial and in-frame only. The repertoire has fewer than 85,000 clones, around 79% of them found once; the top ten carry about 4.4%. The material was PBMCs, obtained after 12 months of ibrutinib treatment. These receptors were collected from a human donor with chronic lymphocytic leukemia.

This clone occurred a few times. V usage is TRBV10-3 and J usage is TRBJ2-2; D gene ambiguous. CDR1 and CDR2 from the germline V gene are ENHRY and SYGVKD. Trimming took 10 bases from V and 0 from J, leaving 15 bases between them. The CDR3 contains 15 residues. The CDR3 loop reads CASHGQATNTGELFF. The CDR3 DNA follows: TGTGCCAGCCATGGGCAGGCCACGAACACCGGGGAGCTGTTTTTT.

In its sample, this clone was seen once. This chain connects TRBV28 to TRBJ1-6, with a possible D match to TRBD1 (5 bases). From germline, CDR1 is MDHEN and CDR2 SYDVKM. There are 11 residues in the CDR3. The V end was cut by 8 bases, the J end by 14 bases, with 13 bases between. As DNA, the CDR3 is TGTGCCAGCGTGGGGGAATTCACCCTCCACTTT. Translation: CASVGEFTLHF.

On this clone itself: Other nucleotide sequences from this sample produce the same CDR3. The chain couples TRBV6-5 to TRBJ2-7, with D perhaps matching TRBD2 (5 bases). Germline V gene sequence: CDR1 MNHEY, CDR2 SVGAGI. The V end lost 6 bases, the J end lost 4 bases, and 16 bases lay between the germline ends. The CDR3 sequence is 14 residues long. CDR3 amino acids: CASSPGGGPYEQYF. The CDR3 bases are TGTGCCAGCAGCCCCGGTGGCGGGCCTTACGAGCAGTACTTC.

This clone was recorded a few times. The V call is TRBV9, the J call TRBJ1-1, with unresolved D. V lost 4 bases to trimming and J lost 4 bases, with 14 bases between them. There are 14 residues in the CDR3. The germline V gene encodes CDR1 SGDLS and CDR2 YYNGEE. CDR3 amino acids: CASSPMGGPTEAFF. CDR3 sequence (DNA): TGTGCCAGCAGCCCCATGGGAGGGCCCACTGAAGCTTTCTTT.

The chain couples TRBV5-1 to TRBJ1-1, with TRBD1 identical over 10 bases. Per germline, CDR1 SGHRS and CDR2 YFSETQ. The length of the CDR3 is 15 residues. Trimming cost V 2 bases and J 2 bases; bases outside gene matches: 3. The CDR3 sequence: CASSFQTGGNTEAFF. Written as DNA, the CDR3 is TGCGCCAGCAGCTTCCAGACAGGGGGCAACACTGAAGCTTTCTTT.

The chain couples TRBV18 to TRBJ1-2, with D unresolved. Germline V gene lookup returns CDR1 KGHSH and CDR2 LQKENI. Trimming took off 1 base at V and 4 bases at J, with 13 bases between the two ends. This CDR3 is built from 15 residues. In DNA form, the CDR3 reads TGTGCCAGCTCACCACGGGCCAGCCACATCTATGGCTACACCTTC. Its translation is CASSPRASHIYGYTF. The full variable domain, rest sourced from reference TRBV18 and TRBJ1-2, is NAGVMQNPRHLVRRRGQEARLRCSPMKGHSHVYWYRQLPEEGLKFMVYLQKENIIDESGMPKERFSAEFPKEGPSILRIQQVVRGDSAAYFCASSPRASHIYGYTFGSGTRLTVV.

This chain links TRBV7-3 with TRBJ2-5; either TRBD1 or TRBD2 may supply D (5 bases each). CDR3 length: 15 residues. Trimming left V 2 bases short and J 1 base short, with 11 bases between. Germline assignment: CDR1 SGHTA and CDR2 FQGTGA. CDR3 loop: CASSLLGRPQETQYF. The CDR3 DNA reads TGTGCCAGCAGCTTACTGGGACGGCCCCAAGAGACCCAGTACTTC.

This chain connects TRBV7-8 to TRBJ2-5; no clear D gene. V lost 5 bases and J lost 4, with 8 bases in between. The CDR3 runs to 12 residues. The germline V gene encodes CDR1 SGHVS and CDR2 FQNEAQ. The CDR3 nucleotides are TGTGCCAGCAGCCCGACCGGAGAGACCCAGTACTTC. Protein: CASSPTGETQYF.

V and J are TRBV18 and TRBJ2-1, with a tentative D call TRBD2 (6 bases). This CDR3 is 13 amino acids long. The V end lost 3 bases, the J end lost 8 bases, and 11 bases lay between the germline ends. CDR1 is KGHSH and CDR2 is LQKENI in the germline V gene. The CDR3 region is CASSPRDSDEQFF. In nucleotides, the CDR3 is TGTGCCAGCTCACCCCGGGACTCCGATGAGCAGTTCTTC.

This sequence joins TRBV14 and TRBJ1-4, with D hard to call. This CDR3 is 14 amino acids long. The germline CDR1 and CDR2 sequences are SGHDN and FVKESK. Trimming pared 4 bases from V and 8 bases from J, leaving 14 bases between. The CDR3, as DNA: TGTGCCAGCAGCCTAGGCGGGGTCGGGGAAAAACTGTTTTTT. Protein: CASSLGGVGEKLFF. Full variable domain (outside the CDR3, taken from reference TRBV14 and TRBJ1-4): EAGVTQFPSHSVIEKGQTVTLRCDPISGHDNLYWYRRVMGKEIKFLLHFVKESKQDESGMPNNRFLAERTGGTYSTLKVQPAELEDSGVYFCASSLGGVGEKLFFGSGTQLSVL.

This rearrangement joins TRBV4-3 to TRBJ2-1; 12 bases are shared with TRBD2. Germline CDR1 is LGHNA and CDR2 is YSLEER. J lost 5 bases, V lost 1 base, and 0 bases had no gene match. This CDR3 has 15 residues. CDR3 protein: CASSQGLAGDNEQFF. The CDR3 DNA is TGCGCCAGCAGCCAAGGACTAGCGGGGGACAATGAGCAGTTCTTC.

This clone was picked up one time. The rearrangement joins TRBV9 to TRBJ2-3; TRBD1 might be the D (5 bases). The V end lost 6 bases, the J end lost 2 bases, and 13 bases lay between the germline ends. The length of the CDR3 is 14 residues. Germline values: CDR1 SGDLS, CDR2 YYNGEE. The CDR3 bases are TGTGCCAGCAACCTCGACAGAAACACAGATACGCAGTATTTT. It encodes CASNLDRNTDTQYF.

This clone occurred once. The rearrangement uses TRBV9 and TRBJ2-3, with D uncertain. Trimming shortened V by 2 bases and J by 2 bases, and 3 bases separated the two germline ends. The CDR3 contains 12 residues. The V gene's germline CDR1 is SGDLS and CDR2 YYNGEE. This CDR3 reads CASSVNTDTQYF. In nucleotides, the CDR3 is TGTGCCAGCAGCGTTAACACAGATACGCAGTATTTT.

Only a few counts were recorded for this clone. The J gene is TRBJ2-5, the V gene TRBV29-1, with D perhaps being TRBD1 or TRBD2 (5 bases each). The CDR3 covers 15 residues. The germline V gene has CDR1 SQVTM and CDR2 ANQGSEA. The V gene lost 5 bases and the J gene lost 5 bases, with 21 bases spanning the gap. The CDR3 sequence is CSVSGQRGVRETQYF. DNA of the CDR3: TGCAGCGTTTCCGGCCAAAGAGGGGTTCGGGAGACCCAGTACTTC.

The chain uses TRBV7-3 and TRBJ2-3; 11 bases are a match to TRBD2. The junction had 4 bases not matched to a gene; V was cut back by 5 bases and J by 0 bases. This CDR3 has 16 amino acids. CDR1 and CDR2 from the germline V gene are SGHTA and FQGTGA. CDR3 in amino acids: CASSQGTSGSTDTQYF. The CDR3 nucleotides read TGTGCCAGCAGCCAAGGGACTAGCGGAAGCACAGATACGCAGTATTTT.

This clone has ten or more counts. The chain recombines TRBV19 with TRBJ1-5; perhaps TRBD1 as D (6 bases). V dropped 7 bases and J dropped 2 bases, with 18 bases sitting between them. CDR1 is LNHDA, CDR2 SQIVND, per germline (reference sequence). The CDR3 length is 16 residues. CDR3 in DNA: TGTGCCAGTACCCCACGGGGGGCTTGGGGCAATCAGCCCCAGCATTTT. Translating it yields CASTPRGAWGNQPQHF.

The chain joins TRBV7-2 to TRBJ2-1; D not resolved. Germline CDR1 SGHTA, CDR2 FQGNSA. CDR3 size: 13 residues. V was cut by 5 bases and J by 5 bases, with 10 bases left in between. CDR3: CASSPYINNEQFF. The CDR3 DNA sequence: TGTGCCAGCAGCCCATATATTAACAATGAGCAGTTCTTC.

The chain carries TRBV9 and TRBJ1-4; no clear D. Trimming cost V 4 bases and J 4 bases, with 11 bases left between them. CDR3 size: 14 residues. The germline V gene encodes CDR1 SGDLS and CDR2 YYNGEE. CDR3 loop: CASSPRANNEKLFF. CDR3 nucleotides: TGTGCCAGCAGCCCCCGGGCCAATAATGAAAAACTGTTTTTT. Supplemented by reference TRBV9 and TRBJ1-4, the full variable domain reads DSGVTQTPKHLITATGQRVTLRCSPRSGDLSVYWYQQSLDQGLQFLIQYYNGEERAKGNILERFSAQQFPDLHSELNLSSLELGDSALYFCASSPRANNEKLFFGSGTQLSVL.

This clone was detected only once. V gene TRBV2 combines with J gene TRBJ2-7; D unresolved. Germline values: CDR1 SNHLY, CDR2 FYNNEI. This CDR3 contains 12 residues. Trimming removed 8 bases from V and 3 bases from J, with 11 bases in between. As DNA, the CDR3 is TGTGCCAGCCTGACCGTATTCTACGAGCAGTACTTC. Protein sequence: CASLTVFYEQYF. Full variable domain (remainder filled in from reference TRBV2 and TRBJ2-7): EPEVTQTPSHQVTQMGQEVILRCVPISNHLYFYWYRQILGQKVEFLVSFYNNEISEKSEIFDDQFSVERPDGSNFTLKIRSTKLEDSAMYFCASLTVFYEQYFGPGTRLTVT.

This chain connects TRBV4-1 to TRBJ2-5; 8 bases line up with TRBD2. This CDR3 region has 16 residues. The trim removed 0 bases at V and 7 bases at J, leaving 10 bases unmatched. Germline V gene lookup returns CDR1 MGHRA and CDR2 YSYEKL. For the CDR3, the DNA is TGCGCCAGCAGCCAAGATCGGGGGGCGGGGGGCTGGACCCAGTACTTC. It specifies CASSQDRGAGGWTQYF.

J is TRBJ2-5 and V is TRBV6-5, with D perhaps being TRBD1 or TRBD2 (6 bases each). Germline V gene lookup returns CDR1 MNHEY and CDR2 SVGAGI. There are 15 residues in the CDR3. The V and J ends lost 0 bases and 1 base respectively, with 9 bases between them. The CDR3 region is CASSYSGGVQETQYF. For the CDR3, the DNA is TGTGCCAGCAGTTACTCGGGGGGCGTCCAAGAGACCCAGTACTTC.

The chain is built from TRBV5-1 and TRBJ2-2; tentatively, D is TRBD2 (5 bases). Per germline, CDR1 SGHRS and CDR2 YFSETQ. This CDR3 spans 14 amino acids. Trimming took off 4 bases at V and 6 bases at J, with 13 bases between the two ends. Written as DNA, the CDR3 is TGCGCCAGCAGCCCCGTATCGAGGGCCGGGGAGCTGTTTTTT. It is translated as CASSPVSRAGELFF.

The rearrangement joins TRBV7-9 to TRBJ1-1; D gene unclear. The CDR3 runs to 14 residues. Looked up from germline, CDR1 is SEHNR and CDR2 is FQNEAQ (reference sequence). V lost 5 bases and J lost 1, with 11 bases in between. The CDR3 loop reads CASSATQKNTEAFF. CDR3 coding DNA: TGTGCCAGCAGCGCCACCCAGAAGAACACTGAAGCTTTCTTT.